These 20 T cell receptor beta chains share one sample of origin, sequenced in a study of T-cell memory formation after mild COVID-19. TCRdb called the 5' RACE reads again in MiXCR, with one record for every CDR3 protein. This table has 500,000 to 650,000 distinct CDR3 sequences, about 20% appearing once. The sequenced sample consisted of PBMCs or a T cell subset sorted from them (not recorded which). The receptors were gathered from an adult woman who had mild COVID-19 (a few samples of this study predate the infection). Cell type and time point are not known.

This sequence joins TRBV5-1 and TRBJ2-5, with D possibly being TRBD1 (5 bases). The germline V gene has CDR1 SGHRS and CDR2 YFSETQ. V lost 0 bases, J lost 2 bases, and 11 bases lay in between. The CDR3 sequence is 15 residues long. CDR3 sequence: CASSLGDSAQETQYF. The CDR3 region has the DNA TGCGCCAGCAGCTTGGGCGACAGTGCACAAGAGACCCAGTACTTC.

The rearrangement joins TRBV6-5 to TRBJ2-3; D not resolved. Between the trimmed V and J ends, which lost 2 bases and 9 bases, there was a span of 15 bases. The V gene's germline CDR1 is MNHEY and CDR2 SVGAGI. This CDR3 spans 14 amino acids. CDR3 sequence: CASSYGPTESTQYF. The CDR3 bases are TGTGCCAGCAGTTACGGACCTACGGAGTCGACGCAGTATTTT.

J is TRBJ1-4 and V is TRBV30, with D perhaps matching TRBD1 (6 bases). V dropped 4 bases and J dropped 6 bases, with 15 bases sitting between them. This CDR3 is 14 amino acids long. The V gene's germline CDR1 is GTSNPN and CDR2 SVGIG (reference sequence). The CDR3 DNA is TGTGCCTGGAACCGACAGGCGACCGATGAAAAACTGTTTTTT. Amino acid sequence: CAWNRQATDEKLFF.

This clonotype occurred a few times. The V call is TRBV19, the J call TRBJ2-7, with D unresolved. Per the germline V gene, CDR1 is LNHDA and CDR2 is SQIVND (reference sequence). This CDR3 has 14 residues. V lost 3 bases to trimming and J lost 6 bases, with 15 bases between them. The chain's CDR3 is CASSIPGRSSEQYF. The CDR3 nucleotides read TGTGCCAGTAGTATTCCTGGCAGGTCAAGCGAGCAGTACTTC. The full variable domain, completed using reference TRBV19 and TRBJ2-7, is DGGITQSPKYLFRKEGQNVTLSCEQNLNHDAMYWYRQDPGQGLRLIYYSQIVNDFQKGDIAEGYSVSREKKESFPLTVTSAQKNPTAFYLCASSIPGRSSEQYFGPGTRLTVT.

This clonotype was observed a few times. The rearrangement joins TRBV6-5 to TRBJ2-1, with TRBD2 identical over 10 bases. Germline V lookup: CDR1 MNHEY, CDR2 SVGAGI. The CDR3 covers 13 residues. The J segment lost 6 bases and the V segment lost 5 bases, leaving 1 base of the junction unmatched. CDR3 sequence reads: CASSSGRANEQFF. In DNA, the CDR3 is TGTGCCAGCAGTAGCGGGAGGGCCAATGAGCAGTTCTTC.

The chain links TRBV28 to TRBJ2-1; D may be TRBD1 (5 bases). V was shortened by 5 bases and J by 0 bases, with 14 bases between the two germline ends. There are 16 residues in the CDR3. The germline gives CDR1 MDHEN, CDR2 SYDVKM. The CDR3 region is CASSPLDKISYNEQFF. CDR3 bases: TGTGCCAGCAGTCCCTTGGACAAAATCTCCTACAATGAGCAGTTCTTC.

Concerning this clonotype itself: One end of the junction varies from germline; a read error may be responsible. The V and J genes are TRBV7-7 and TRBJ2-5; a possible D gene is TRBD1 (5 bases). CDR3 size: 15 residues. Germline loops: CDR1 SSHAT, CDR2 FNYEAQ (reference sequence). The CDR3 sequence is CASSLVNSGKETQYF. DNA of the CDR3: TGTGCTAGCAGCTTAGTTAATTCAGGGAAAGAGACCCAGTACTTC.

In its sample, this clonotype was seen a few times. CDR3 protein: CATSDGGAYEQYF. CDR3 DNA: TGTGCCACCAGTGATGGCGGGGCCTACGAGCAGTACTTC. The genes are TRBV24-1 and TRBJ2-7; D might be TRBD2 (6 bases). The germline V gene has CDR1 KGHDR and CDR2 SFDVKD. The CDR3 extends over 13 amino acids. The germline V and J ends were trimmed by 3 bases and 2 bases, with 7 bases remaining between them.

V gene TRBV4-3 combines with J gene TRBJ2-3; tentatively, D is TRBD2 (5 bases). Per germline, CDR1 LGHNA and CDR2 YSLEER. V was shortened by 2 bases and J by 4 bases, with 7 bases between the two germline ends. The CDR3 has 13 amino acids. CDR3 in DNA: TGCGCCAGCAGCCAACTGAGGGCAGATACGCAGTATTTT. Translation: CASSQLRADTQYF.

This chain links TRBV20-1 with TRBJ1-6; possibly TRBD1 for D (5 bases). The length of the CDR3 is 14 residues. V was pared by 6 bases and J by 0 bases, with 9 bases between. Germline lookup yields CDR1 DFQATT and CDR2 SNEGSKA (reference sequence). CDR3 region: CSAHRSSYNSPLHF. The DNA for the CDR3 is TGCAGTGCCCACAGGAGCTCCTATAATTCACCCCTCCACTTT.

The chain recombines TRBV10-3 with TRBJ2-1; D possibly corresponds to TRBD2 (5 bases). The CDR3 is made up of 13 amino acids. CDR1 is ENHRY, CDR2 SYGVKD, per germline. V gave up 0 bases and J gave up 12 bases, with 12 bases separating them. Here the CDR3 reads CAISESTSGVQFF. CDR3 bases: TGTGCCATCAGTGAGTCGACCAGCGGTGTGCAGTTCTTC.

V and J are TRBV9 and TRBJ2-2; TRBD1 agrees at 9 bases. The germline CDR1 and CDR2 sequences are SGDLS and YYNGEE. CDR3 size: 16 residues. The junction had 9 bases not matched to a gene; V was cut back by 3 bases and J by 6 bases. In nucleotides, the CDR3 is TGTGCCAGCAGCGAGGGGACAGGGAGTAGTGCCGGGGAGCTGTTTTTT. As protein: CASSEGTGSSAGELFF.

A few counts support this clonotype. The V and J genes are TRBV11-2 and TRBJ1-1; tentative D call: TRBD1 (5 bases). The CDR3 has 14 amino acids. Germline V gene lookup returns CDR1 SGHAT and CDR2 FQNNGV. V gave up 5 bases and J gave up 0 bases, with 10 bases separating them. The CDR3 sequence: CASSGDRMNTEAFF. CDR3 coding DNA: TGTGCCAGCAGCGGAGACAGAATGAACACTGAAGCTTTCTTT.

This clonotype has more than one count but fewer than ten. The genes are TRBV19 and TRBJ2-2; possible D gene TRBD2, 6 bases. The V end lost 3 bases, the J end lost 5 bases, and 10 bases lay between the germline ends. Germline CDR1 is LNHDA and CDR2 is SQIVND (reference sequence). CDR3 length equals 14 residues. The DNA of the CDR3 is TGTGCCAGTAGTATTGAAGGAGGGACCGGGGAGCTGTTTTTT. Protein product: CASSIEGGTGELFF.

This chain connects TRBV12-3 or TRBV12-4 to TRBJ2-3; 10 positions agree with TRBD2. This CDR3 comprises 18 residues. V was clipped by 2 bases and J by 2 bases; unmatched bases: 10. DNA for the CDR3: TGTGCCAGCAGTTTATTGCCCGGACTAGCGGAGATCACAGATACGCAGTATTTT. Translation gives CASSLLPGLAEITDTQYF.

The table lists this clonotype with many counts. The rearrangement uses TRBV7-9 and TRBJ2-1; 11 bases are a match to TRBD2. V was clipped by 2 bases and J by 8 bases; unmatched bases: 8. Germline CDR1 reads SEHNR; CDR2 reads FQNEAQ (reference sequence). The CDR3 loop spans 16 amino acids. The CDR3 sequence: CASSLWSSGGFHEQFF. The CDR3 nucleotides read TGTGCCAGCAGCTTATGGTCTAGCGGGGGGTTTCATGAGCAGTTCTTC.

The chain employs TRBV7-9 and TRBJ1-2; 9 bases fit TRBD1. With 2 bases clipped from V and 4 bases from J, the junction kept 17 bases outside the gene matches. CDR1 SEHNR and CDR2 FQNEAQ come from the germline V gene (reference sequence). This CDR3 is built from 19 residues. CDR3 sequence: CASSLLFLGGTGRGYGYTF. The CDR3 DNA is TGTGCCAGCAGCTTACTGTTCCTGGGGGGGACAGGGCGAGGCTATGGCTACACCTTC.

The V call is TRBV18, the J call TRBJ2-6; the match to TRBD1 covers 8 bases. The CDR3 loop spans 17 amino acids. V was clipped by 3 bases and J by 0 bases; unmatched bases: 4. Per germline, CDR1 KGHSH and CDR2 LQKENI. The CDR3 nucleotides read TGTGCCAGCTCACCCGGACAGGGTATCTCTGGGGCCAACGTCCTGACTTTC. It specifies CASSPGQGISGANVLTF.

The sample holds a few counts of this clonotype. The chain uses TRBV4-3 and TRBJ2-3, with D unresolved. Germline loops: CDR1 LGHNA, CDR2 YSLEER. The CDR3 totals 13 residues. Trimming took off 0 bases at V and 8 bases at J, with 9 bases between the two ends. For the CDR3, the DNA is TGCGCCAGCAGCCAAGATCTCCGGTTTACGCAGTATTTT. Translation gives CASSQDLRFTQYF.

V is TRBV7-2 and J is TRBJ1-5; D remains unclear. The germline V gene has CDR1 SGHTA and CDR2 FQGNSA. This CDR3 contains 13 residues. Trimming cost V 7 bases and J 5 bases, with 12 bases left between them. CDR3 sequence (DNA): TGTGCCAGCACCTCCGGGGTGGATCAGCCCCAGCATTTT. This translates into CASTSGVDQPQHF.